This entry describes one TCR beta chain. Its cognate antigen is unknown. TCRdb reanalysed the RACE reads using MiXCR and keeps one entry per CDR3 protein. This table has about 380,000 distinct CDR3 sequences, more than 4.5% appearing once. The sample's time point: patch test 1, 2 weeks after DPC sensitization. Noted treatment: therapeutic diphenylcyclopropenone sensitization with weekly scalp DPC. The sample originates from a study of human T cells and chemical hapten exposure. Across the whole study: Patients additionally received therapeutic doses of diphenylcyclopropenone on the scalp once a week, and this continued throughout the roughly 22-week study. General observations from the study: The study found expanded TCRs formed significantly more large CDR3 similarity clusters than controls.

Trimming removed 5 bases from V and 0 bases from J; junction bases left unmatched: 7. This CDR3 spans 15 amino acids. Per the germline V gene, CDR1 is DFQATT and CDR2 is SNEGSKA (reference sequence). Material: whole blood, obtained in connection with sensitization to the hapten diphenylcyclopropenone (DPC). This TCR was sampled from a woman aged 50 to 60 with alopecia areata. Some clones in this sample may be carry-over from other donors' samples. The V call is TRBV20-1, the J call TRBJ2-3, with 8 bases aligning to TRBD2. CDR3 DNA: TGCAGTGCTGAGCTAGCGGGCCCTAGCACAGATACGCAGTATTTT. Its protein product is CSAELAGPSTDTQYF.